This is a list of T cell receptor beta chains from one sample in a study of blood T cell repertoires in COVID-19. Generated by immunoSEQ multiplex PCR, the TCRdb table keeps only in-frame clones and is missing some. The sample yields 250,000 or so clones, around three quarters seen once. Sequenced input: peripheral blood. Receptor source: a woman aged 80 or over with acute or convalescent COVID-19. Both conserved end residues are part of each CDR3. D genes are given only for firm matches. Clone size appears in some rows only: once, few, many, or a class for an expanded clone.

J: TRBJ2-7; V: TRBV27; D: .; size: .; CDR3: CASSLSRGPYEQYF; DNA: TGTGCCAGCAGTTTATCCAGGGGCCCTTACGAGCAGTACTTC
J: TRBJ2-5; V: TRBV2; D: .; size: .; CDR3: CAHKGVSETQYF; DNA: TGTGCCCACAAAGGGGTTTCAGAGACCCAGTACTTC
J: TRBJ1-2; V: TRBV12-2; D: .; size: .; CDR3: CASRPGHPTTGGYTF; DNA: TGTGCAAGTCGCCCAGGCCACCCAACGACAGGCGGCTACACCTTC
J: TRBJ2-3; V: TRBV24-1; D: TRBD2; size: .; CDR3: CATSEGLAGRTDTQYF; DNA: TGTGCCACCAGTGAAGGACTAGCGGGACGCACAGATACGCAGTATTTT
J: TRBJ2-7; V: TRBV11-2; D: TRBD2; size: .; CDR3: CASSSPGLAGTSYEQYF; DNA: TGTGCCAGCAGCTCTCCCGGACTAGCGGGTACTTCCTACGAGCAGTACTTC
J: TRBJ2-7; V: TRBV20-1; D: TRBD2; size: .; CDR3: CSASARTSLYEQYF; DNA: TGCAGTGCCAGTGCGAGGACTAGCCTCTACGAGCAGTACTTC
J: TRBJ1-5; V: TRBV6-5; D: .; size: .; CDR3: CASSLPRARNQPQHF; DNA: TGTGCCAGCAGCTTACCGCGGGCCCGAAATCAGCCCCAGCATTTT
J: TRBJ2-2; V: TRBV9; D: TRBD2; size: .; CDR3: CASSVQRPGGGELFF; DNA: TGTGCCAGCAGCGTACAACGCCCGGGGGGCGGGGAGCTGTTTTTT
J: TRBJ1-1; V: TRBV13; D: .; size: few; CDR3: CASSSRGSFMNTEAFF; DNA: TGTGCCAGCAGCTCCCGCGGTAGCTTCATGAACACTGAAGCTTTCTTT
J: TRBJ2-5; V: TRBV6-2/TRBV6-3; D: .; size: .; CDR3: CASSSRIRDPYF; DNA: TGTGCCAGCAGCTCGCGCATCCGGGATCCGTACTTC
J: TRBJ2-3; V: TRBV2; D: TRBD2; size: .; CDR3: CASRRGGMGDTQYF; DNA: TGTGCCAGCAGGCGGGGGGGCATGGGAGATACGCAGTATTTT
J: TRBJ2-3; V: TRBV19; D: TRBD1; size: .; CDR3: CASSIMTGTGNWQYF; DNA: TGTGCCAGTAGTATTATGACGGGGACAGGGAATTGGCAGTATTTT
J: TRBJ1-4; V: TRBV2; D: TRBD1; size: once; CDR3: CASRSGTVSAEKLFF; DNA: TGTGCCAGCAGGTCCGGGACAGTCTCGGCGGAAAAACTGTTTTTT
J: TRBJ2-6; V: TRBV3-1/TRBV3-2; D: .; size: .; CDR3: CASSQESGQPMSGANVLTF; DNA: TGTGCCAGCAGCCAAGAATCAGGGCAGCCAATGTCTGGGGCCAACGTCCTGACTTTC
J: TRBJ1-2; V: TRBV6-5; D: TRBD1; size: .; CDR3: CASSTRQGRVYGYTF; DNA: TGTGCCAGCAGTACCCGACAGGGGCGAGTCTATGGCTACACCTTC
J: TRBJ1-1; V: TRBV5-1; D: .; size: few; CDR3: CASSASTARSEAFF; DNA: TGCGCCAGCAGCGCATCGACAGCTCGATCTGAAGCTTTCTTT
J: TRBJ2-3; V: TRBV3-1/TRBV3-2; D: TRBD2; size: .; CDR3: CASSQEGTSGRARADTQYF; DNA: TGTGCCAGCAGCCAAGAGGGGACTAGCGGGAGGGCTCGCGCAGATACGCAGTATTTT
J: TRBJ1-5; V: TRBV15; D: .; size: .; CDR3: CATSRGGRYSNQPQHF; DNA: TGTGCCACCAGCAGGGGGGGACGCTATAGCAATCAGCCCCAGCATTTT
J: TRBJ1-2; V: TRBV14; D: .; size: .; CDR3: CASSPDTIYGYTF; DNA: TGTGCCAGCAGCCCCGACACGATCTATGGCTACACCTTC
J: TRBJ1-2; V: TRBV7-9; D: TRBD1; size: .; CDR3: CASSWGQGNYGYTF; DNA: TGTGCCAGCAGTTGGGGACAGGGGAACTATGGCTACACCTTC
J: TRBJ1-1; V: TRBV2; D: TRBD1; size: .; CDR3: CASTKETGGSTEAFF; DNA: TGTGCCAGCACCAAAGAGACAGGGGGGAGCACTGAAGCTTTCTTT
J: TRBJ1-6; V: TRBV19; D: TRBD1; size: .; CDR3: CASSIQGADNSPLHF; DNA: TGTGCCAGTAGTATTCAGGGGGCAGATAATTCACCCCTCCACTTT
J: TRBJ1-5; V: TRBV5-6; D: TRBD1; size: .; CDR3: CASSFQGARQPQHF; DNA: TGTGCCAGCAGTTTTCAGGGGGCACGGCAGCCCCAGCATTTT
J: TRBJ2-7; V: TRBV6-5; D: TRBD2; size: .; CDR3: CASRTSGRDEQYF; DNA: TGTGCCAGCAGAACTAGCGGGAGAGACGAGCAGTACTTC
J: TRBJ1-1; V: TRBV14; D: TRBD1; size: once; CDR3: CASSQDPLLRGGTGSKNTEAFF; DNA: TGTGCCAGCAGCCAAGATCCCCTCTTAAGAGGGGGGACAGGGAGTAAGAACACTGAAGCTTTCTTT
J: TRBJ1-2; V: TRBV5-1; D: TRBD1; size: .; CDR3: CASSSGQDYGYTF; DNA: TGCGCCAGCAGTTCGGGACAGGACTATGGCTACACCTTC
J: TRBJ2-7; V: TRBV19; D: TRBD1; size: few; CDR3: CASGTGGYEQYF; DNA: TGTGCCAGCGGGACAGGGGGCTACGAGCAGTACTTC
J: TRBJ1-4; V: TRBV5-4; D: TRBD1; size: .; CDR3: CASSFGTGLTNEKLFF; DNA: TGTGCCAGCAGCTTTGGGACAGGGCTGACTAATGAAAAACTGTTTTTT
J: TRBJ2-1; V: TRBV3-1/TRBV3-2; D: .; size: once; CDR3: CASSQGGVAGEQFF; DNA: TGTGCCAGCAGCCAAGGGGGGGTGGCGGGTGAGCAGTTCTTC
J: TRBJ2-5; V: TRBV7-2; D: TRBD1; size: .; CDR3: CASSLNPGQGNGETQYF; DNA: TGTGCCAGCAGCTTGAACCCGGGACAGGGCAACGGAGAGACCCAGTACTTC
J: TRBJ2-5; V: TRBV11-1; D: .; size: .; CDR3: CASSPRGGFQETQYF; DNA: TGTGCCAGCAGCCCTAGGGGGGGTTTTCAAGAGACCCAGTACTTC
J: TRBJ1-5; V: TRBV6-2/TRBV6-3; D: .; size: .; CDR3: CASSYTSTGYSNQPQHF; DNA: TGTGCCAGCAGTTACACGTCGACAGGATATAGCAATCAGCCCCAGCATTTT
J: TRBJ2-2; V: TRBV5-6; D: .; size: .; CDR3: CASSRGATRRTGELFF; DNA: TGTGCCAGCAGCCGGGGAGCGACTAGACGCACCGGGGAGCTGTTTTTT
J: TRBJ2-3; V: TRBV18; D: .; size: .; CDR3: CASSPPTRTDTQYF; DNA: TGTGCCAGCTCACCACCCACACGCACAGATACGCAGTATTTT
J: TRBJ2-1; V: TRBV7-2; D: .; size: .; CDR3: CASSHYYDEQFF; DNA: TGTGCCAGCAGCCACTATTATGATGAGCAGTTCTTC
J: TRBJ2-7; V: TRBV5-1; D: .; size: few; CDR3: CASNKGAASSYEQYF; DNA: TGCGCCAGCAATAAGGGAGCCGCAAGCTCCTACGAGCAGTACTTC
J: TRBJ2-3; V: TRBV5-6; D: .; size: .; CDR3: CASSSRLGDNTQYF; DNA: TGTGCCAGCAGCTCCCGACTAGGTGATAATACGCAGTATTTT
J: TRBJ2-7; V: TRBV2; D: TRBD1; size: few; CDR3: CASSRDRGNEQYF; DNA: TGTGCCAGCAGCCGGGACAGGGGGAACGAGCAGTACTTC
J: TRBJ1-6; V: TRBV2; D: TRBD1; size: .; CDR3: CASSEGQGQSPLHF; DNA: TGTGCCAGCAGTGAGGGACAGGGACAATCACCCCTCCACTTT
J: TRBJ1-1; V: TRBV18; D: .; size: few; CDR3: CASSPQVLAGAGEAFF; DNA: TGTGCCAGCTCACCACAAGTCCTAGCAGGGGCCGGTGAAGCTTTCTTT
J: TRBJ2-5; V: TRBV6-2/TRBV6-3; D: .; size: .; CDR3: CASSSRLGGQETQYF; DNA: TGTGCCAGCAGTTCCCGACTAGGAGGGCAAGAGACCCAGTACTTC
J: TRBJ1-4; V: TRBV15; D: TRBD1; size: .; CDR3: CATSRRTGFNEKLFF; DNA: TGTGCCACCAGCAGGCGGACAGGGTTTAATGAAAAACTGTTTTTT
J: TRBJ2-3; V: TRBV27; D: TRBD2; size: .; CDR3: CASSLLAEVTDTQYF; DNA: TGTGCCAGCAGTTTGCTAGCGGAAGTCACAGATACGCAGTATTTT
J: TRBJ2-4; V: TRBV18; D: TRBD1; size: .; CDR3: CASSPGTGAQVRAF; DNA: TGTGCCAGCTCACCAGGCACAGGGGCCCAAGTTAGGGCCTTC
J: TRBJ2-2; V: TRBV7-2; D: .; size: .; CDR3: CASSLGQGPNTGELFF; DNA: TGTGCCAGCAGCTTAGGTCAGGGGCCCAACACCGGGGAGCTGTTTTTT
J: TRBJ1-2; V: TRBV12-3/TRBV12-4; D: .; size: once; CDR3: CASRPYKFGGYTF; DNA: TGTGCCAGCAGACCCTACAAATTCGGGGGCTACACCTTC
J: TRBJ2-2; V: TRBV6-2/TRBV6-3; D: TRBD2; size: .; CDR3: CASSSRLAGGANTGELFF; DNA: TGTGCCAGCAGTTCCAGACTAGCGGGGGGTGCGAACACCGGGGAGCTGTTTTTT
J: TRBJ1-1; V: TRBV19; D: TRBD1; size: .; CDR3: CATKAGGSSEAFF; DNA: TGTGCCACCAAAGCAGGGGGCTCCTCTGAAGCTTTCTTT
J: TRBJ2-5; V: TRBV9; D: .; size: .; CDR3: CASSAEETQYF; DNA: TGTGCCAGCAGCGCCGAAGAGACCCAGTACTTC
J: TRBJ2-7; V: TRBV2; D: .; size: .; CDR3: CASSDVGQRDEQYF; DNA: TGTGCCAGCAGTGATGTGGGACAGCGGGACGAGCAGTACTTC
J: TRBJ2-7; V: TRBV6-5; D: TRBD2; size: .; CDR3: CASRISGPSSYEQYF; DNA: TGTGCCAGCAGGATTAGCGGGCCTAGCTCCTACGAGCAGTACTTC
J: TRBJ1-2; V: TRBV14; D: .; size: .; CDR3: CASSQGERMTRSDYGYTF; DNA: TGTGCCAGCAGCCAAGGAGAGCGGATGACTCGATCCGACTATGGCTACACCTTC
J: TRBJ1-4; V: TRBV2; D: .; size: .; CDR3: CASRLDNLATNEKLFF; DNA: TGTGCCAGCAGACTGGACAACCTTGCAACTAATGAAAAACTGTTTTTT
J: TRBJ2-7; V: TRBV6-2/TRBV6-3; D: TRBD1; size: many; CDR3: CASSDALGTAYEQYF; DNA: TGTGCCAGCAGTGACGCATTAGGGACAGCCTACGAGCAGTACTTC